This T cell receptor (beta chain) is from a study of cytomegalovirus exposure and HLA in healthy donors (dated by TCRdb to about 2017). Study-level background: An earlier analysis of around 600 of the donors reported 250 to 300 Gb of sequence data and some 100 million unique TCR beta sequences from about 179 million T cells. Roughly 300 gigabases of sequencing data and around 85 million unique TCR sequences made up an early release that covered approximately 650 HLA-typed donors. The genetic ancestry cluster associated with self-reported Caucasian donors included 80% to 90% of the roughly 380 genotyped donors. The study aimed to test whether signatures of past pathogen exposure could be identified by cataloging public T cell receptors. The T cell repertoires of around 730 subjects were profiled by immunosequencing and related to cytomegalovirus serostatus. Along with the roughly 670-subject first cohort, a separate validation cohort of some 130 different subjects was used. To predict cytomegalovirus infection status, the study combined high-throughput TCR immunosequencing, statistical association of individual TCRs with disease status, and machine learning. A later analysis re-examined previously published TCR beta repertoires from 500 to 700 donors and added high-resolution HLA genotyping to investigate patterns of TCR occurrence. The later analysis used no new phenotypic data to find candidate immune exposures, relying instead on TCR beta sequences and their occurrence across donors. An earlier analysis of 587 of the donors used high-throughput TCR beta sequencing to judge whether each TCR beta V gene segment behaved as functional or pseudogenic. Alongside the repertoire data, information on donor age, sex, ethnicity and CMV serostatus was compiled. Genome-wide SNP genotypes for about three fifths of the 666 donors were used in a later genetic analysis, which treated that subset as a discovery cohort. Every repertoire in the discovery cohort had been generated on one and the same sequencing platform. HLA typing covered class I and class II loci at four-digit resolution. The number of typed donors differed by locus: roughly 620-630 for A, B, C, DRB1 and DQB1; approximately 540 for DQA1; 606 for DPA1; and roughly 450 for DPB1. Five DR-DQ haplotypes were treated as single units for association and clustering because of strong linkage in the cohort. Among about 400 genotyped donors of the cohort, an average of approximately 200,000 unique TCR beta nucleotide sequences was sequenced per donor, of which about 20% were non-productive.

Comments on this clone: Its binding antigen is unknown. Base qualities are not at hand, and no much larger clone is one base apart.

Overall study results and their limits: In an earlier analysis of some 550 of the donors, most TCR beta V segments were observed in productive rearrangements about 87% or about 30% of the time, broadly matching IMGT annotations. In a later analysis, the rate of TCR association differed among HLA loci, with DRB1 alleles having the most associated TCRs and HLA-C alleles having the fewest. The presence/absence analyses assumed that sequencing depth was roughly uniform across donors, and that assumption may not be true. A further reported finding was that TCR beta sequences accurately predicted the HLA-A and HLA-B alleles for most subjects in the first cohort. The cohort was sequenced for TCR beta chains only, and without alpha or paired-chain data the features that could be detected were limited. In a later analysis, most CMV-associated TCR beta chains were found to appear HLA-restricted, with HLA associations seemingly driven largely by CMV exposure. A few of the identified cytomegalovirus-associated TCR beta chains were confirmed in vitro to be specific for cytomegalovirus antigens. The earlier analysis of about 600 of the donors excluded 15 to 20 rarely observed V segments, including chromosome 9 orphons, because counts were too low. Linkage disequilibrium might explain the correlated functional status among segregating V segments, but an unknown experimental factor could not be ruled out. The only immune exposure information available for the cohort was CMV serostatus. The authors suggested that the approach could potentially be generalized to other disease states and immunological phenotypes. In a later analysis, HLA-associated TCR beta chains were found to be more clonally expanded and to have lower generation probabilities than equally common non-associated chains. Because HLA typing was unavailable for some donors at each locus, only the typed subset was used in association tests. According to a later genetic analysis, donors in an Asian-associated ancestry cluster had fewer N-insertions in productive TCRs than the approximately 670-donor mean. Some IMGT-functional V segments, including TRBV6-2 and TRBV6-3, could not be told apart with the 87-base-pair reads, so those segments were excluded. While some public TCRs were present in many individuals, most TCR sequences turned up only very rarely across donors. Assigning TCR associations to individual alleles was difficult when HLA alleles, especially DR and DQ, strongly co-occurred. Cytomegalovirus status was reported to be diagnosed by the classifier with high specificity and sensitivity in both the original and validation cohorts. At a false discovery rate of 0.05, a later analysis linked some 18,000 TCR beta sequences to specific HLA alleles. A cluster of highly shared sequence variants was judged likely to be a technical artifact of the sequencing pipeline. An association between a missense DCLRE1C variant and V-gene and J-gene trimming of TCR beta chains was found in a later genetic analysis and replicated in an independent cohort. A total of fewer than 200 TCR beta chains were listed by the study as associated with cytomegalovirus. Several of the top co-occurrence clusters appeared to be linked to parvovirus B19, influenza, CMV and Epstein-Barr virus, according to a later analysis.

The method behind the library was the immunoSEQ multiplex PCR assay. For the multiplex PCR, a mixture combining 60 forward primers for TCR Vbeta segments and 13 reverse primers for TCR Jbeta segments was used. The CDR3 region of rearranged TCR beta genes was amplified from genomic DNA by a multiplex PCR assay. The amplified TCR beta libraries were sequenced on the Illumina HiSeq System as 87-base-pair reads. On the authors' methods: Across the roughly 640 repertoires, a later analysis counted 80 million or so unique TCR beta chains, around 11 million of which were shared by at least two donors. Raw reads were error-corrected and collapsed into unique sequences by a nearest-neighbor algorithm in which closely related sequences were merged to remove PCR and sequencing errors. Alignment of CDR3 sequences to IMGT reference sequences was used to assign V, D and J gene segments. Each retained sequence needed at least a six-nucleotide match to both a V gene segment and a J gene segment. Rearrangements were called productive when the CDR3 lacked stop codons and stayed in frame with V and J; all others were non-productive. CDR3 was defined by IMGT convention, running from the second conserved V-encoded cysteine to the conserved J-encoded phenylalanine. The earlier analysis of 450 to 750 of the donors excluded any sequence lacking an unambiguous match to a single V gene segment. In an earlier analysis of some 590 of the donors, a V segment was called functional when productive rearrangements were above 56.7%, and segregating when the standard deviation between donors exceeded 5%. A statistical classification framework was built to diagnose cytomegalovirus status from the catalog of TCR beta chain sequences. A later analysis assigned V and J genes by comparing TCR nucleotide sequences with IMGT/GENE-DB human TR gene sequences. In a later analysis, CDR3 sequences and most-parsimonious VDJ recombination scenarios were assigned using the TCRdist pipeline. In a later analysis, each TCR beta chain was defined by its CDR3 amino acid sequence together with its V-gene family, and reads lacking a unique V-gene family were excluded. To address suspected cross-contamination and a sequencing artifact, a later analysis removed approximately 590 highly shared, low-generation-probability nucleotide sequences. A later analysis calculated a clonal expansion index for each public chain from normalized within-repertoire ranks of inferred template counts. Generation probabilities in a later analysis came from a VDJ recombination model fitted to out-of-frame rearrangements, and those results were checked against IGoR. Hypergeometric tests were used in a later analysis to score TCR-TCR, TCR-HLA and TCR-CMV co-occurrence, with a repertoire-size bias correction applied to the TCR pairs. A later analysis estimated false discovery rates by permuting HLA or CMV assignments 20 times. In a later analysis, co-occurring TCRs were grouped using DBSCAN, and TCRdist sequence similarity was added for clustering within HLA-allele-positive subsets. Repertoires with fewer than 30,000 or more than 120,000 public chains, plus five repertoires with anomalous nucleotide sharing, were excluded from co-occurrence clustering. TCRdb obtained this table from immuneACCESS and retained in-frame rearrangements with V and J assigned. These tables miss some clones; where compared with another copy, unresolved V genes account for less than half of the shortfall, and the remainder is unexplained. V, J and clone size derive from that table, while D and trimming were established from the DNA sequence. Counted in this sample were 150,000 to 200,000 clones; 75% to 85% of them appeared once. Clones ranked in the top ten supply 1.4% to 1.5% of the sample.

Measured from the cysteine to the phenylalanine, the CDR3 is 13 residues long. The CDR3 DNA has 39 bases and is translated from base 1. Sequences SQVTM (CDR1) and ANQGSEA (CDR2) are obtained from the germline V gene. The cohort comprised 670 or so healthy bone marrow donors. All cohort members were sampled while nominally healthy, although unrecorded immune exposures were likely present. The donor was CMV seronegative and belonged to the group of 352 seronegative cohort members. Each donor provided a peripheral blood sample, and peripheral blood mononuclear cells were used for TCR beta sequencing. The Qiagen DNeasy Blood Extraction Kit was used to extract genomic DNA from the blood cell samples.

The sequencing sample was made of PBMCs. This receptor was taken from a man aged 18 to 30 in good health and CMV-seronegative. The sequence links TRBV29-1 to TRBJ2-5, and perhaps TRBD1 as D gene, on 6 matching bases. The J call could be wrong; TRBJ2-7 is a better fit for the DNA end. The CDR3 corresponds to CSVDGDTLYEQYF. The DNA sequence reads TGCAGCGTTGACGGGGACACCCTCTACGAGCAGTACTTC.